This T cell receptor (beta chain) was recorded in a study of shared clonotypes between healthy human individuals. Sequencing was performed with immunoSEQ multiplex PCR; in TCRdb, only in-frame clones are kept and a portion is missing. Here the sample spans about 510,000 clones, 60% to 80% being singletons. The CDR3 is 15 residues long. Between the trimmed V and J ends, which lost 7 bases and 0 bases, there was a span of 13 bases. Germline V gene lookup returns CDR1 SNHLY and CDR2 FYNNEI. Sequencing used PBMCs. This TCR derives from a woman aged 40 to 49 in good health. Some clones in this sample may be carry-over from other donors' samples. The chain combines TRBV2 with TRBJ2-1, with no clear D. CDR3 sequence (DNA): TGTGCCAGCAAGGTAGGAGAGAGCTCCTACAATGAGCAGTTCTTC. Its translation is CASKVGESSYNEQFF.